This passage covers 25 T cell receptor beta chains from one sample sequenced in a study of human T cells and chemical hapten exposure. TCRdb reanalysed the RACE reads using MiXCR and keeps one entry per CDR3 protein. The sample lists approximately 33,000 distinct CDR3 sequences, 7.4% occurring once. This sample's time point: healthy volunteer bleed at 2 weeks. Extraction yielded total RNA from whole blood (unfractionated). Sample: whole blood. These receptors came from a human donor in good health. Some clones in this sample may be carry-over from other donors' samples.

This clonotype was observed a few times. This rearrangement joins TRBV18 to TRBJ1-1; unclear D gene. Per the germline V gene, CDR1 is KGHSH and CDR2 is LQKENI. This CDR3 comprises 13 residues. Between the trimmed V and J ends, which lost 5 bases and 3 bases, there was a span of 10 bases. The DNA for the CDR3 is TGTGCCAGCTCAGAGGACGGAGACACTGAAGCTTTCTTT. Translating it yields CASSEDGDTEAFF.

Ten or more counts support this clonotype. The chain has TRBV6-5 and TRBJ1-5, with D maybe TRBD1 (6 bases). The germline gives CDR1 MNHEY, CDR2 SVGAGI. The CDR3 is 14 amino acids. The V and J ends lost 2 bases and 3 bases respectively, with 8 bases between them. Written as DNA, the CDR3 is TGTGCCAGCAGTTACGGGGGGGCCAATCAGCCCCAGCATTTT. It encodes CASSYGGANQPQHF.

This clonotype was recorded a few times. This chain connects TRBV20-1 to TRBJ2-3; a possible D gene is TRBD2 (5 bases). The germline V gene has CDR1 DFQATT and CDR2 SNEGSKA (reference sequence). V lost 0 bases and J lost 5, with 18 bases in between. The CDR3 covers 16 residues. CDR3 in DNA: TGCAGTGCTAGAGACTCCGTCGGTGCGGGTATAGATACGCAGTATTTT. This translates into CSARDSVGAGIDTQYF.

The genes are TRBV5-5 and TRBJ1-1; D may be TRBD1 (6 bases). Trimming took off 2 bases at V and 3 bases at J, with 14 bases between the two ends. The V gene's germline CDR1 is SGHKS and CDR2 YYEKEE (reference sequence). The CDR3 runs 15 residues. The chain's CDR3 is CASSLRGGRDTEAFF. CDR3 DNA sequence: TGTGCCAGCAGCTTACGTGGGGGCCGGGACACTGAAGCTTTCTTT. The full variable domain, with the rest looked up from reference TRBV5-5 and TRBJ1-1, is DAGVTQSPTHLIKTRGQQVTLRCSPISGHKSVSWYQQVLGQGPQFIFQYYEKEERGRGNFPDRFSARQFPNYSSELNVNALLLGDSALYLCASSLRGGRDTEAFFGQGTRLTVV.

J is TRBJ2-3 and V is TRBV20-1; D gene ambiguous. The CDR3 loop spans 14 amino acids. V was pared by 1 base and J by 2 bases, with 10 bases between. Germline V CDR1 and CDR2: DFQATT, SNEGSKA (reference sequence). The CDR3 here is CSARGGSNTDTQYF. As DNA, the CDR3 is TGCAGTGCTAGAGGGGGATCGAACACAGATACGCAGTATTTT.

The sample holds many counts of this clonotype. This chain joins TRBV12-3 or TRBV12-4 and TRBJ1-1, with D perhaps matching TRBD1 (5 bases). CDR3 length: 14 amino acids. V shed 6 bases and J shed 9 bases, with 20 bases lying between them. The CDR3 reads CASSPTAGRAQAFF. DNA of the CDR3: TGTGCCAGCAGCCCGACAGCGGGGAGAGCCCAAGCTTTCTTT.

This clonotype was seen repeatedly, ten times or more. V usage is TRBV6-6 and J usage is TRBJ1-5, with a tentative D call TRBD1 (5 bases). The CDR3 runs to 17 residues. Per germline, CDR1 MNHNY and CDR2 SVGAGI (reference sequence). Trimming removed 0 bases from V and 6 bases from J, with 18 bases in between. Written as DNA, the CDR3 is TGTGCCAGCAGTTACTCTCACAGGAATAGGTTTGCTCAGCCCCAGCATTTT. It yields the protein CASSYSHRNRFAQPQHF.

This clonotype was seen ten or more times. The chain recombines TRBV27 with TRBJ2-5; TRBD1 might be the D (5 bases). From germline, CDR1 is MNHEY and CDR2 SMNVEV (reference sequence). V was clipped by 3 bases and J by 5 bases, with 10 bases between them. The CDR3 has 13 residues. CDR3 DNA sequence: TGTGCCAGCAGTTTGTCAGGGCTGGAGACCCAGTACTTC. Translation: CASSLSGLETQYF.

This clonotype showed up just a few times. This CDR3 reads CASSYSATSNQPQHF. CDR3 bases: TGTGCCAGCAGTTACTCGGCCACGAGCAATCAGCCCCAGCATTTT. V and J are TRBV6-5 and TRBJ1-5; D is unresolved. Germline assignment: CDR1 MNHEY and CDR2 SVGAGI. Trimming pared 0 bases from V and 1 base from J, leaving 7 bases between. The CDR3 sequence is 15 residues long.

This clonotype was observed a handful of times. V is TRBV5-1 and J is TRBJ1-2, with TRBD1 identical over 8 bases. This CDR3 has 13 amino acids. Unmatched junction bases numbered 11, after V lost 4 bases and J lost 12 bases. In germline, CDR1 is SGHRS, CDR2 YFSETQ. CDR3 amino acids: CASSPRTGSGDTF. CDR3 bases: TGCGCCAGCAGCCCGAGGACAGGGTCCGGCGACACCTTC.

This clonotype occurred a few times. The V and J genes are TRBV20-1 and TRBJ2-4; D may be TRBD1 (6 bases). Trimming left V 5 bases short and J 0 bases short, with 14 bases between. CDR3 length: 15 residues. Per the germline V gene, CDR1 is DFQATT and CDR2 is SNEGSKA (reference sequence). The CDR3 DNA sequence: TGCAGTGCTGACACAGGGAGTACAGCCAAAAACATTCAGTACTTC. It translates to CSADTGSTAKNIQYF.

This clonotype was seen repeatedly, ten times or more. The chain couples TRBV18 to TRBJ1-1; D might be TRBD1 (6 bases). The V gene lost 10 bases and the J gene lost 0 bases, with 12 bases spanning the gap. In germline, CDR1 is KGHSH, CDR2 LQKENI. The CDR3 has 13 amino acids. The CDR3 nucleotides are TGTGCCACCGCAGGGGCTCTGAACACTGAAGCTTTCTTT. This encodes CATAGALNTEAFF.

This clonotype was detected ten times or more. The rearrangement links TRBV7-9 to TRBJ2-7; 9 nucleotides line up with TRBD1. Germline values: CDR1 SEHNR, CDR2 FQNEAQ (reference sequence). Trimming removed 0 bases from V and 4 bases from J; junction bases left unmatched: 7. The CDR3 length is 16 residues. CDR3 in amino acids: CASSLAGGQGRYEQYF. CDR3 sequence (DNA): TGTGCCAGCAGCTTAGCGGGAGGACAGGGGAGGTACGAGCAGTACTTC.

This clonotype was observed a handful of times. J is TRBJ2-1 and V is TRBV7-9; 13 bases agree with TRBD2. Germline V gene sequence: CDR1 SEHNR, CDR2 FQNEAQ (reference sequence). This CDR3 spans 16 amino acids. V gave up 5 bases and J gave up 6 bases; unmatched junction bases: 7. Here the CDR3 reads CASSPPGLAGINEQFF. The CDR3 DNA sequence: TGTGCCAGCAGCCCTCCGGGACTAGCGGGGATCAATGAGCAGTTCTTC. Drawing the rest from reference TRBV7-9 and TRBJ2-1, the complete variable domain is DTGVSQNPRHKITKRGQNVTFRCDPISEHNRLYWYRQTLGQGPEFLTYFQNEAQLEKSRLLSDRFSAERPKGSFSTLEIQRTEQGDSAMYLCASSPPGLAGINEQFFGPGTRLTVL.

This chain connects TRBV12-3 or TRBV12-4 to TRBJ2-7, with a tentative D call TRBD1 (6 bases). Trimming pared 5 bases from V and 6 bases from J, leaving 14 bases between. The CDR3 has 13 residues. The DNA of the CDR3 is TGTGCCAGCAGTCCCCAGGGGCCTGCCGAGCAGTACTTC. This gives the protein CASSPQGPAEQYF.

V is TRBV10-3 and J is TRBJ2-3; the match to TRBD2 covers 7 bases. Germline V gives CDR1 ENHRY, CDR2 SYGVKD. This CDR3 contains 13 residues. J lost 4 bases, V lost 6 bases, and 4 bases had no gene match. This CDR3 reads CAISGLGADTQYF. The CDR3 DNA is TGTGCCATCAGCGGACTAGGGGCAGATACGCAGTATTTT.

This clonotype was detected only a few times. The chain combines TRBV29-1 with TRBJ1-1; no clear D gene. Germline values: CDR1 SQVTM, CDR2 ANQGSEA. The CDR3 has 14 residues. V lost 1 base and J lost 4, with 13 bases in between. The CDR3 DNA follows: TGCAGCGTTGAAGTAGGCGCTCAAGGCACTGAAGCTTTCTTT. Residues: CSVEVGAQGTEAFF.

As to this clonotype: A clone one base away is much larger, so this may be a read error. CDR3 in DNA: TGCGCCAACCAATTAGGGATTTCTAGCACAGATACGCAGTATTTT. Encoded protein: CANQLGISSTDTQYF. V gene TRBV5-1 combines with J gene TRBJ2-3; D call uncertain. The CDR3 extends over 15 amino acids. The V end was cut by 9 bases, the J end by 0 bases, with 17 bases between. Per germline, CDR1 SGHRS and CDR2 YFSETQ.

This clonotype was counted many times. The chain is built from TRBV6-1 and TRBJ1-1; tentative D call: TRBD1 (5 bases). This CDR3 region has 13 residues. CDR1 MNHNS and CDR2 SASEGT come from the germline V gene. V lost 6 bases to trimming and J lost 7 bases, with 15 bases between them. The CDR3 coding sequence is TGTGCCAGCAGCGACAGAACGCGGGGTGAAGCTTTCTTT. Encoded protein: CASSDRTRGEAFF.

This clonotype was counted between two and nine times. The V call is TRBV7-2, the J call TRBJ1-1, with D hard to call. Trimming pared 4 bases from V and 4 bases from J, leaving 13 bases between. This CDR3 comprises 14 residues. Germline V CDR1 and CDR2: SGHTA, FQGNSA. CDR3 sequence: CASSSGPSSTEAFF. DNA of the CDR3: TGTGCCAGCAGCTCAGGACCTTCCAGCACTGAAGCTTTCTTT.

The rearrangement uses TRBV28 and TRBJ1-2, with D possibly TRBD1 on 5 matching bases. This CDR3 has 15 amino acids. Germline CDR1 is MDHEN and CDR2 is SYDVKM. Trimming stripped 1 base from V and 3 bases from J, with 12 bases between. The DNA for the CDR3 is TGTGCCAGCAGTTTATATGACAGACGACACTATGGCTACACCTTC. It encodes CASSLYDRRHYGYTF.

This clonotype was seen a few times. The rearrangement links TRBV27 to TRBJ2-3; D unclear. The V end lost 5 bases, the J end lost 3 bases, and 9 bases lay between the germline ends. This CDR3 is 13 amino acids long. Germline V gene sequence: CDR1 MNHEY, CDR2 SMNVEV (reference sequence). The CDR3 is CASSLTRTDTQYF. The CDR3 DNA sequence: TGTGCCAGCAGTCTCACAAGGACAGATACGCAGTATTTT.

The rearrangement joins TRBV30 to TRBJ2-3; perhaps TRBD1 as D (6 bases). V lost 3 bases and J lost 0, with 31 bases in between. Germline loops: CDR1 GTSNPN, CDR2 SVGIG (reference sequence). The CDR3 has 21 residues. CDR3 sequence reads: CAWSNLLPDSKTRTSTDTQYF. The CDR3 DNA reads TGTGCCTGGAGCAACCTCTTGCCGGACAGCAAAACTAGAACGAGCACAGATACGCAGTATTTT.

This clonotype came up many times. The rearrangement joins TRBV9 to TRBJ2-6, with unresolved D. Germline V lookup: CDR1 SGDLS, CDR2 YYNGEE. V was clipped by 7 bases and J by 0 bases, with 20 bases between them. The CDR3 is made up of 18 amino acids. CDR3: CASANAPIRNSGANVLTF. In DNA form, the CDR3 reads TGTGCCAGCGCCAATGCCCCGATTAGGAACTCTGGGGCCAACGTCCTGACTTTC.

The sample holds a few counts of this clonotype. The chain employs TRBV28 and TRBJ1-1; D unresolved. Germline assignment: CDR1 MDHEN and CDR2 SYDVKM. Trimming took off 0 bases at V and 5 bases at J, with 10 bases between the two ends. The CDR3 length is 14 residues. CDR3 coding DNA: TGTGCCAGCAGTTTATGGGGAAGGGAAACTGAAGCTTTCTTT. Protein product: CASSLWGRETEAFF.